This TCR beta chain was identified in a study of PD-1 blockade in classical Hodgkin lymphoma. As concerns this clone: Its antigen is as yet unknown.

Method: immunoSEQ multiplex PCR; TCRdb's copy keeps in-frame clones and lacks some. The sample contains some 40,000 clones, approximately 80% of which appear only once. After autologous stem cell transplantation all patients relapsed, and prior brentuximab vedotin exposure differed between cohorts. Complete response, partial response or progressive disease were the best responses. This CDR3 is built from 13 residues. V gave up 4 bases and J gave up 3 bases; unmatched junction bases: 2. Looked up from germline, CDR1 is SGHTA and CDR2 is FQGNSA. Study-level results: Reports described newly diagnosed patients as having lower baseline TCR diversity than healthy donors. Prior to therapy, complete responders displayed diversity much like that of newly diagnosed patients. Unlike CD8+ TCR diversity, which did not rise significantly by C4D1, CD4+ TCR diversity did.

Sequencing used peripheral blood mononuclear cells (PBMCs), obtained at baseline. This TCR derives from a human donor with classical Hodgkin lymphoma. The chain carries TRBV7-2 and TRBJ2-7, with 8 bases matching TRBD1. In DNA form, the CDR3 reads TGTGCCAGCAGCTGGGGACAGGTCTACGAGCAGTACTTC. It translates to CASSWGQVYEQYF.